The rows below give T cell receptor beta chains drawn from one sample of a study of cytomegalovirus exposure and HLA in healthy donors. Using immunoSEQ multiplex PCR, the repertoire was profiled, and TCRdb retains in-frame clones only, with some absent. The sample yields around 140,000 clones, around 72% seen once. What was sequenced was PBMCs. The receptors come from a man in his fifties or sixties in good health and CMV-seropositive. The CDR3 runs from the conserved cysteine through the conserved F or W. The D gene is left open where the match is weak. The size entry is marked missing in some rows and otherwise reads once, few, many or a size class.

j_call clone_size d_call v_call cdr3_nt cdr3_aa
TRBJ2-3 once TRBD1 TRBV7-2 TGTGCCAGCAGCCTGACAGGGGTGACAGATACGCAGTATTTT CASSLTGVTDTQYF
TRBJ1-2 once TRBD1 TRBV6-1 TGTGCCGGACGGGATGGGACAGGGCTCCGAAGCTACACCTTC CAGRDGTGLRSYTF
TRBJ2-7 NA TRBD1 TRBV27 TGTGCCAGCAAACTAAAGGGACAGGGTATGCACGAGCAGTACTTC CASKLKGQGMHEQYF
TRBJ1-3 NA TRBD1 TRBV4-2 TGTGCCAGCAGCCAAGACGACCGGACAGGGGTGAGCGGAAACACCATATATTTT CASSQDDRTGVSGNTIYF
TRBJ2-2 NA NA TRBV10-2 TGCGCCAGCAGTGAGTCTGGAGGGAAGAACACCGGGGAGCTGTTTTTT CASSESGGKNTGELFF
TRBJ1-2 many TRBD1 TRBV11-2 TGTGCCAGCAGCTTCTCAGGGGGTGGCTACACCTTC CASSFSGGGYTF
TRBJ2-7 NA TRBD1 TRBV2 TGTGCCAGCAAGGGACAGGGGGCGTCCCTAACCTACGAGCAGTACTTC CASKGQGASLTYEQYF
TRBJ1-2 NA NA TRBV4-3 TGCGCCAGCAGCCATGAACAGGGCCCTAACTATGGCTACACCTTC CASSHEQGPNYGYTF
TRBJ2-6 once NA TRBV2 TGTGCCAGCAGTGTAGAGGGTTCTGGGGCCAACGTCCTGACTTTC CASSVEGSGANVLTF
TRBJ2-1 NA NA TRBV4-3 TGCGCCAGCAGCCAAGACGGGAGTGATTACAATGAGCAGTTCTTC CASSQDGSDYNEQFF
TRBJ1-2 NA TRBD1 TRBV5-1 TGCGCCAGCAGCTTGGCAGGCGGGACAGGGAATGGCTACACCTTC CASSLAGGTGNGYTF
TRBJ1-3 once TRBD1 TRBV5-1 TGCGCCAGCAGCAGTAGAACGGGACAGGGGAAAATCTCTGGAAACACCATATATTTT CASSSRTGQGKISGNTIYF
TRBJ1-1 few NA TRBV5-6 TGTGCCAGCGGAAACAGGGAAATTGAAGCTTTCTTT CASGNREIEAFF
TRBJ1-1 NA TRBD1 TRBV18 TGTGCCAGCTCACCGGGGACAGCGATGAACACTGAAGCTTTCTTT CASSPGTAMNTEAFF
TRBJ2-7 NA TRBD2 TRBV4-3 TGCGCCAGCAGCCGGAAGTGGACTAGCGGGGCGGGCGAGCAGTACTTC CASSRKWTSGAGEQYF
TRBJ1-6 NA TRBD1 TRBV5-8 TGTGCCAGCAGCCCCCACAGGGGGCGTAGCTCCTATAATTCACCCCTCCACTTT CASSPHRGRSSYNSPLHF
TRBJ2-3 few TRBD2 TRBV9 TGTGCCAGCAGCCTCGGGACTAGCGGGGGCACAGATACGCAGTATTTT CASSLGTSGGTDTQYF
TRBJ1-4 NA NA TRBV29-1 TGCAGCGTTGTCGGGGGAGAAAAACTGTTTTTT CSVVGGEKLFF
TRBJ2-1 NA TRBD1 TRBV12-5 TGTGCTAGTGGTTTGAGACAGGGAAGGAGCTCCTACAATGAGCAGTTCTTC CASGLRQGRSSYNEQFF
TRBJ1-1 NA NA TRBV6-1 TGTGCCAGCAGTTTCAGAAACACTGAAGCTTTCTTT CASSFRNTEAFF